The clone carrying this TCR beta chain was found a few times. The antigen remains undetermined. CDR3 length: 16 residues. Germline V gene data show CDR1 as SGHRS and CDR2 as YFSETQ. The junction had 6 bases not matched to a gene; V was cut back by 1 base and J by 5 bases. TCRdb analysed the 5' RACE reads with MiXCR anew, one entry per CDR3 protein. The data contain a few hundred thousand distinct CDR3 sequences, approximately 18% of them singletons. This sample was included in a study of T cells after yellow fever vaccination. The study, taken as a whole, reports: There was a small share of clonotypes that showed up in both the CD4 and CD8 compartments. Compared with primary, the secondary response was weaker and peaked at day 5, not 15.

The chain links TRBV5-1 to TRBJ2-2; 9 bases align to TRBD1. This TCR derives from a young man who received the YFV17D yellow fever vaccine. Sequencing used PBMCs, obtained before the yellow fever booster vaccination. The CDR3 protein is CASSLLSTGGTGELFF. The CDR3 DNA sequence: TGCGCCAGCAGCTTGTTGTCGACAGGGGGAACCGGGGAGCTGTTTTTT.